This T cell receptor beta chain was captured by sequencing in a study of blood T cell repertoires in COVID-19. CDR1 is MGHDK and CDR2 is SYGVNS in the germline V gene. V lost 5 bases to trimming and J lost 8 bases; unmatched junction nucleotides: 8. There are 13 residues in the CDR3. Measured with immunoSEQ multiplex PCR; TCRdb has only the in-frame clones, and not every one. The data hold about 300,000 clones, with 87% observed a single time. All enrollees were about 18 to 89 years old and from about two dozen US areas. Sequenced material: PBMCs or T cells enriched from blood (not recorded which). The receptor comes from a woman aged 25 to 39 who had recovered from COVID-19. V usage is TRBV25-1 and J usage is TRBJ1-2; 7 bases are shared with TRBD1. The CDR3 reads CASSLLTGDGYTF. CDR3 nucleotides: TGTGCCAGCAGTCTCTTAACAGGGGACGGCTACACCTTC.